These 24 T cell receptor beta chains came from one sample sequenced in a study of cytomegalovirus exposure and HLA in healthy donors (dated by TCRdb to about 2017). Library construction relied on the immunoSEQ multiplex PCR assay. For the multiplex PCR, a mixture combining 60 forward primers for TCR Vbeta segments and 13 reverse primers for TCR Jbeta segments was used. TCRdb holds this immuneACCESS table with in-frame rearrangements only. Some clones are missing; in checked studies, unresolved V genes explain under half, and the rest has no known cause. In this sample the table shows about 55,000 clones, more than 65% of which occur a single time. The leading ten clones occupy around a third of the sample. The sample was PBMCs. Every receptor here comes from a middle-aged man in good health and CMV-seropositive.

This clone was observed once. This chain joins TRBV9 and TRBJ1-6; D call uncertain. CDR1 is SGDLS and CDR2 is YYNGEE in the germline V gene. The germline V and J ends were trimmed by 5 bases and 0 bases, with 12 bases remaining between them. This CDR3 contains 16 residues. In DNA form, the CDR3 reads TGTGCCAGCAGTCCCTCGGGGAGCTCCTATAATTCACCCCTCCACTTT. It specifies CASSPSGSSYNSPLHF.

This clone is deemed medium-sized. The V call is TRBV5-1, the J call TRBJ2-4, with D maybe TRBD2 (5 bases). V lost 1 base to trimming and J lost 2 bases, with 7 bases between them. CDR1 and CDR2 (germline): SGHRS, YFSETQ. CDR3 length equals 14 residues. Here the CDR3 DNA reads TGCGCCAGCAGCTTGTGGGAGCCCAAAAACATTCAGTACTTC. Translating it yields CASSLWEPKNIQYF. Full variable domain (missing parts from reference TRBV5-1 and TRBJ2-4): KAGVTQTPRYLIKTRGQQVTLSCSPISGHRSVSWYQQTPGQGLQFLFEYFSETQRNKGNFPGRFSGRQFSNSRSEMNVSTLELGDSALYLCASSLWEPKNIQYFGAGTRLSVL.

J is TRBJ1-5 and V is TRBV6-6; D perhaps matches TRBD1 (6 bases). The CDR3 loop spans 14 amino acids. Germline CDR1 MNHNY, CDR2 SVGAGI (reference sequence). Between the trimmed V and J ends, which lost 7 bases and 3 bases, there was a span of 13 bases. The CDR3 DNA reads as TGTGCCAGCACCCAGGGGCCTTACAATCAGCCCCAGCATTTT. The encoded protein is CASTQGPYNQPQHF.

This clone qualifies as medium-sized. V is TRBV4-2 and J is TRBJ1-6; maybe TRBD1 (6 bases). The germline gives CDR1 LGHNA, CDR2 YNFKEQ. The V and J ends lost 1 base and 7 bases respectively, with 8 bases between them. This CDR3 comprises 14 residues. CDR3 DNA sequence: TGTGCCAGCAGCCAAGGACAGGAGAATTCACCCCTCCACTTT. Amino acids: CASSQGQENSPLHF.

Notes on this clone: Compared with germline, one end of the junction differs, possibly owing to a read error. This chain links TRBV27 with TRBJ1-1; D possibly corresponds to TRBD1 (6 bases). The CDR3 is 14 amino acids. Per the germline V gene, CDR1 is MNHEY and CDR2 is SMNVEV (reference sequence). For the CDR3, the DNA is TGTGCCGGCAGTTGGACAGCCATGAACACTGAAGCTTTCTTT. Its protein product is CAGSWTAMNTEAFF.

This chain uses TRBV14 with TRBJ2-1; 9 positions match TRBD2. Trimming cost V 4 bases and J 3 bases; bases outside gene matches: 7. CDR1 is SGHDN and CDR2 is FVKESK in the germline V gene. CDR3 length equals 16 residues. CDR3 protein: CASSPLSGGNYNEQFF. As DNA, the CDR3 is TGTGCCAGCAGCCCACTTAGCGGGGGAAACTACAATGAGCAGTTCTTC.

This chain joins TRBV5-4 and TRBJ1-2, with D unclear. With 2 bases removed from V and 3 bases from J, the gap between germline ends came to 11 bases. From germline, CDR1 is SGHNT and CDR2 YYREEE (reference sequence). CDR3 size: 14 residues. This CDR3 reads CASSLEQSDYGYTF. Written as DNA, the CDR3 is TGTGCCAGCAGCTTAGAACAGTCGGACTATGGCTACACCTTC. Variable domain in full (rest from reference TRBV5-4 and TRBJ1-2): ETGVTQSPTHLIKTRGQQVTLRCSSQSGHNTVSWYQQALGQGPQFIFQYYREEENGRGNFPPRFSGLQFPNYSSELNVNALELDDSALYLCASSLEQSDYGYTFGSGTRLTVV.

In its sample, this clone was seen a few times. This rearrangement joins TRBV6-5 to TRBJ1-2; D ambiguous. CDR1 MNHEY and CDR2 SVGAGI come from the germline V gene. The CDR3 totals 12 residues. The germline V and J ends were trimmed by 2 bases and 8 bases, with 9 bases remaining between them. CDR3 nucleotides: TGTGCCAGCAGTTACGGGCGATCGGGCTACACCTTC. It is translated as CASSYGRSGYTF.

This chain uses TRBV9 with TRBJ1-2; D is possibly TRBD1 (6 bases). Trimming stripped 5 bases from V and 5 bases from J, with 16 bases between. Per the germline V gene, CDR1 is SGDLS and CDR2 is YYNGEE. The CDR3 contains 14 residues. CDR3 region: CASRRTGSLYGYTF. Here the CDR3 DNA reads TGTGCCAGCAGGAGAACAGGGTCCTTGTATGGCTACACCTTC.

The chain couples TRBV27 to TRBJ1-5, with D possibly matching TRBD1 (5 bases). Deletions cut 7 bases from V and 6 bases from J, with 13 bases between. This CDR3 comprises 13 residues. CDR1 is MNHEY and CDR2 is SMNVEV in the germline V gene (reference sequence). The CDR3 bases are TGTGCCAGCAATCGGCAGGGAAGTCAGCCCCAGCATTTT. Translated: CASNRQGSQPQHF.

J is TRBJ2-7 and V is TRBV4-2; 9 nucleotides agree with TRBD2. The CDR3 runs 17 residues. Trimming at V came to 0 bases and at J to 0 bases, leaving 6 bases not matched to a gene. The V gene's germline CDR1 is LGHNA and CDR2 YNFKEQ. The CDR3 is CASSQDSSSGVSYEQYF. The CDR3 nucleotides read TGTGCCAGCAGCCAAGATTCGTCTAGCGGGGTCTCCTACGAGCAGTACTTC.

The chain carries TRBV7-3 and TRBJ2-3; possible D gene TRBD1, 6 bases. Germline V gene sequence: CDR1 SGHTA, CDR2 FQGTGA. V lost 2 bases and J lost 4, with 13 bases in between. The CDR3 covers 15 residues. The CDR3 sequence is CASSLQGPGADTQYF. Written as DNA, the CDR3 is TGTGCCAGCAGCTTACAGGGGCCCGGAGCAGATACGCAGTATTTT.

The rearrangement uses TRBV9 and TRBJ2-5; 9 nucleotides align to TRBD2. CDR1 is SGDLS and CDR2 is YYNGEE in the germline V gene. The length of the CDR3 is 14 residues. V dropped 4 bases and J dropped 5; count of bases not matched to a gene: 6. CDR3 coding DNA: TGTGCCAGCAGCTTCTCTAGCGGGACGGAGACCCAGTACTTC. Its protein is CASSFSSGTETQYF.

The V and J genes are TRBV7-2 and TRBJ1-1; TRBD1 aligns across 8 bases. The CDR3 runs 16 residues. The junction had 15 bases not matched to a gene; V was cut back by 7 bases and J by 5 bases. The V gene's germline CDR1 is SGHTA and CDR2 FQGNSA. CDR3 bases: TGTGCCAGCAATCCGCCAGGGGGCGCTTATTGGACTGAAGCTTTCTTT. This sequence encodes CASNPPGGAYWTEAFF.

This clone was counted only a few times. V and J are TRBV4-2 and TRBJ2-7; TRBD2 is a possible D gene (5 bases). Trimming cost V 3 bases and J 1 base, with 16 bases left between them. Germline assignment: CDR1 LGHNA and CDR2 YNFKEQ. The CDR3 length is 16 residues. CDR3 DNA: TGTGCCAGCAGCCAGACCTCCAGCGGTAAGTCCTACGAGCAGTACTTC. It translates to CASSQTSSGKSYEQYF.

This clone has only a few counts. The genes are TRBV6-9 and TRBJ1-2; D remains ambiguous. The CDR3 length is 16 residues. Trimming cost V 10 bases and J 7 bases, with 28 bases left between them. CDR1 MNHGY and CDR2 SVAAGI come from the germline V gene. The chain's CDR3 is CATSSERHRRKTGYTF. The CDR3 DNA reads TGTGCCACCTCTTCGGAGCGACATAGGAGGAAAACTGGCTACACCTTC.

The rearrangement links TRBV6-1 to TRBJ2-4, with 7 bases fitting TRBD1. Germline V gene lookup returns CDR1 MNHNS and CDR2 SASEGT. V gave up 3 bases and J gave up 1 base; unmatched junction bases: 3. This CDR3 is built from 15 residues. The CDR3 coding sequence is TGTGCCAGCAGTGACCAGGGGGAGGCCAAAAACATTCAGTACTTC. Translation gives CASSDQGEAKNIQYF.

The chain carries TRBV30 and TRBJ1-2; D remains ambiguous. CDR3 length: 12 residues. Per the germline V gene, CDR1 is GTSNPN and CDR2 is SVGIG (reference sequence). V lost 3 bases, J lost 6 bases, and 11 bases lay in between. CDR3 DNA sequence: TGTGCCTGGAGGTGGGAGGAAAATGGCTACACCTTC. Translating it yields CAWRWEENGYTF.

The chain is built from TRBV11-2 and TRBJ1-2; D is uncertain. Per the germline V gene, CDR1 is SGHAT and CDR2 is FQNNGV. V gave up 6 bases and J gave up 8 bases, with 10 bases separating them. The CDR3 spans 11 residues. The CDR3 DNA reads TGTGCCAGCAGGGAGGAGGGCGGCTACACCTTC. It yields the protein CASREEGGYTF.

This rearrangement joins TRBV2 to TRBJ2-5, with D perhaps TRBD2 (5 bases). The CDR3 contains 14 residues. Per germline, CDR1 SNHLY and CDR2 FYNNEI. Trimming took 4 bases from V and 4 from J, leaving 13 bases between them. CDR3 sequence (DNA): TGTGCCAGCAGTGCCGACCGAAGCGGAGAGACCCAGTACTTC. It is translated as CASSADRSGETQYF.

The chain links TRBV4-3 to TRBJ2-4; 9 positions agree with TRBD1. Per the germline V gene, CDR1 is LGHNA and CDR2 is YSLEER. This CDR3 has 19 amino acids. The trim removed 0 bases at V and 9 bases at J, leaving 18 bases unmatched. CDR3 amino acids: CASSQDKDPWGTGLGIQYF. The CDR3 region has the DNA TGCGCCAGCAGCCAAGATAAGGATCCTTGGGGGACAGGGTTGGGCATTCAGTACTTC.

The V gene is TRBV5-1, the J gene TRBJ2-5; TRBD2 matches 10 bases. Trimming cost V 4 bases and J 5 bases; bases outside gene matches: 8. This CDR3 is built from 15 residues. The germline CDR1 and CDR2 sequences are SGHRS and YFSETQ. For the CDR3, the DNA is TGCGCCAGCAGCCCCCCCCAGCGGGGGGGTGAGACCCAGTACTTC. Residues: CASSPPQRGGETQYF.

The chain uses TRBV6-6 and TRBJ2-2; 10 nucleotides match TRBD2. This CDR3 spans 15 amino acids. Germline lookup yields CDR1 MNHNY and CDR2 SVGAGI (reference sequence). Trimming at V came to 5 bases and at J to 6 bases, leaving 6 bases not matched to a gene. The CDR3 nucleotides are TGTGCCAGCAGTAAATCCGGGACTAGCGCCGGGGAGCTGTTTTTT. This translates into CASSKSGTSAGELFF.

The chain links TRBV2 to TRBJ1-4, with 9 bases matching TRBD1. The CDR3 loop spans 15 amino acids. V shed 4 bases, J shed 7 bases, and the junction held 7 bases outside the gene matches. From germline, CDR1 is SNHLY and CDR2 FYNNEI. CDR3 loop: CASSATGGWGEKLFF. The DNA for the CDR3 is TGTGCCAGCAGTGCCACAGGGGGCTGGGGTGAAAAACTGTTTTTT.